The clone carrying this T cell receptor (beta chain) was observed a single time. The J segment lost 2 bases and the V segment lost 3 bases, leaving 7 bases of the junction unmatched. CDR3 length: 16 amino acids. The germline gives CDR1 SGDLS, CDR2 YYNGEE. The entry originates in a study of Ad26.COV2.S vaccination and SARS-CoV-2 variants. Profiled with immunoSEQ multiplex PCR; TCRdb holds only in-frame clones, not every one. This repertoire shows 250,000 or so clones, around nine tenths found once; its top ten account for roughly 3%. The treatment denotes: about 20 received Ad26.COV2.S at low or high dose, single or two shots; roughly five received placebo; per-sample allocation not given. Sample collection was performed on day 63 after the first vaccine or placebo injection.

The source material was peripheral blood, sampled in a trial of Ad26.COV2.S vaccine versus placebo. V is TRBV9 and J is TRBJ2-3, with 9 positions matching TRBD2. This clonotype was obtained from a person aged 18-60 years who received the Ad26.COV2.S COVID-19 vaccine or a placebo. CDR3 sequence (DNA): TGTGCCAGCAGCGCCTCTCTAGCGGGGACCACAGATACGCAGTATTTT. Its translation: CASSASLAGTTDTQYF.